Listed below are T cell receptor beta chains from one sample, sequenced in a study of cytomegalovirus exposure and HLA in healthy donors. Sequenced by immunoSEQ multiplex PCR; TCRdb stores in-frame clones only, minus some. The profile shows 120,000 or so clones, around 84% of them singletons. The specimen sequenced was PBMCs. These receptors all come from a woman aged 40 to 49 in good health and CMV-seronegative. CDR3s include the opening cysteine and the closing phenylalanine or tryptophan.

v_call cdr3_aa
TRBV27 CASSFTGGGYNEQFF
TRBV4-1 CASSQVTGPIAFF
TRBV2 CASRPRDRIYNEQFF
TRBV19 CASSQGGSNTEAFF
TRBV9 CASSVRLAPDTQYF
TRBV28 CASSTSGSYEQYF
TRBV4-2 CASSQDMGGSIEDEQFF
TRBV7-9 CASSGTGGNTIYF
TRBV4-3 CASSQESRSRGTDTQYF
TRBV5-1 CASSLRGGTSASYEQYF
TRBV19 CASRKRGGTGELFF
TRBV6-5 CASNSGIVLEAFF
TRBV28 CATREFRGSYNEQFF
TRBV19 CASSMSVGAYNEQFF
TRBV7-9 CASSLGGQADYGYTF
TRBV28 CASSLGDRPYLNYGYTF
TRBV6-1 CASSPRQESWEQFF
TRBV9 CASSVAGLANYEQYF
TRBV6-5 CASSYLGAGNEQYF
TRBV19 CASGWTGMNTEAFF